This is a list of T cell receptor beta chains from one sample in a study of cytomegalovirus exposure and HLA in healthy donors. The data were produced by immunoSEQ multiplex PCR, yet TCRdb's version contains in-frame clones alone and is incomplete. The sample has about 220,000 clones, 75% to 95% seen once. Specimen: PBMCs. The source of these receptors is a woman aged 18-29 years in good health and CMV-seronegative. Both conserved end residues are part of each CDR3. A D gene is named only where the DNA matches it firmly. Only part of the rows carry a size: once, few, many, or a class if the clone is expanded.

D	V	J	size	DNA	CDR3
TRBD1	TRBV12-5	TRBJ1-5	-	TGTGCTAGTGCCACTGGGGGGCAGGGGGACACGCCCCAGCATTTT	CASATGGQGDTPQHF
TRBD2	TRBV19	TRBJ2-3	-	TGTGCCACCGCCCGGGGACTAGTTATAACAGATACGCAGTATTTT	CATARGLVITDTQYF
TRBD1	TRBV5-6	TRBJ2-7	-	TGTGCCAGCAGCTTTGAGACAGGGGGGGTCAACGAGCAGTACTTC	CASSFETGGVNEQYF
TRBD1	TRBV5-1	TRBJ1-2	-	TGCGCCAGCAGCTTAGACAGGGATATCTATGGCTACACCTTC	CASSLDRDIYGYTF
-	TRBV30	TRBJ1-1	-	TGTGCCTGGAGTAGGGGGATAGACACTGAAGCTTTCTTT	CAWSRGIDTEAFF
-	TRBV11-1	TRBJ1-1	-	TGTGCCAGCTCGGTCCCGAACCCAAACGCTGAAGCTTTCTTT	CASSVPNPNAEAFF
-	TRBV6-1	TRBJ1-6	once	TGTGCCAGCAGTGGACAGCTAAGCTCCTATAATTCACCCCTCCACTTT	CASSGQLSSYNSPLHF
-	TRBV6-1	TRBJ2-4	once	TGTGCCAGCAGTGAAATTTTGGGTTTAGGACTGACAGCCAAAAACATTCAGTACTTC	CASSEILGLGLTAKNIQYF
-	TRBV5-4	TRBJ1-1	-	TGTGCCAGCAGCTTTGAAGCCTCTAGAAGTAACACTGAAGCTTTCTTT	CASSFEASRSNTEAFF
TRBD1	TRBV2	TRBJ2-6	-	TGTGCCAGCCCTACAGGGGGCGATGGGGCCAACGTCCTGACTTTC	CASPTGGDGANVLTF
TRBD2	TRBV5-1	TRBJ2-3	-	TGCGCCAGCAGCTTGACTAGCGGAGACACAGATACGCAGTATTTT	CASSLTSGDTDTQYF
TRBD2	TRBV7-7	TRBJ2-2	-	TGTGCCAGCAGCCCGGGACTAGCGGGAGGCGGGGAGCTGTTTTTT	CASSPGLAGGGELFF
-	TRBV15	TRBJ2-1	-	TGTGCCACCTCACTCCCTTCTACCTACAATGAGCAGTTCTTC	CATSLPSTYNEQFF
TRBD1	TRBV2	TRBJ2-7	-	TGTGCCAGCAGTGACGATCCCACAGGGGATCACTACGAGCAGTACTTC	CASSDDPTGDHYEQYF
-	TRBV2	TRBJ2-6	-	TGTGCCAGCACTGCGGGACAGCGCCCCGGCTGGGCCAACGTCCTGACTTTC	CASTAGQRPGWANVLTF
-	TRBV30	TRBJ1-2	-	TGTGCCTGGAGCCTACAGGGCAGGGGCTATGGCTACACCTTC	CAWSLQGRGYGYTF
-	TRBV29-1	TRBJ2-1	-	TGCAGCGCAACCGGGGTTTTCTCCTACAATGAGCAGTTCTTC	CSATGVFSYNEQFF
TRBD2	TRBV9	TRBJ2-7	once	TGTGCCAGCAGCGTATCCTCCGTAGCGGGAGCTTACGAGCAGTACTTC	CASSVSSVAGAYEQYF
-	TRBV5-1	TRBJ1-1	-	TGCGCCAGCAGTCCAGGACAACCGAACACTGAAGCTTTCTTT	CASSPGQPNTEAFF
TRBD1	TRBV5-1	TRBJ2-6	-	TGCGCCAGCAGCAAGACAGGGACCATCGACTCTGGGGCCAACGTCCTGACTTTC	CASSKTGTIDSGANVLTF
TRBD2	TRBV2	TRBJ2-1	-	TGTGCCAGCAGGATCGGAACTAGCGATATACATGAGCAGTTCTTC	CASRIGTSDIHEQFF
-	TRBV27	TRBJ2-5	-	TGTGCCAGCAGTTTATCGTCACAAGAGACCCAGTACTTC	CASSLSSQETQYF
-	TRBV4-2	TRBJ2-1	-	TGTGCCAGCAGCCAAGATAAGAGGATAGAGGTAGCGAAGATCGAGAGCTCCTACAATGAGCAGTTCTTC	CASSQDKRIEVAKIESSYNEQFF
-	TRBV6-1	TRBJ1-1	-	TGTGCCAGCAGTCAGACAGGGAACACTGAAGCTTTCTTT	CASSQTGNTEAFF
-	TRBV19	TRBJ1-2	-	TGTGCCAGTAGTATTGACAGCTCTAACTATGGCTACACCTTC	CASSIDSSNYGYTF
-	TRBV30	TRBJ2-3	-	TGTGCCTCCGGGACTTCTAGCACAGATACGCAGTATTTT	CASGTSSTDTQYF
TRBD1	TRBV9	TRBJ2-2	-	TGTGCCAGCAGCACTAGACAGGGAACCGGGGAGCTGTTTTTT	CASSTRQGTGELFF
-	TRBV6-1	TRBJ1-3	once	TGTGCCAGCAGTGAATACGGCGGAACTAGTGGTCAACCTGGAAACACCATATATTTT	CASSEYGGTSGQPGNTIYF
TRBD1	TRBV27	TRBJ1-5	once	TGTGCCAGCAGTTACAGGGGGCAGCCCCAGCATTTT	CASSYRGQPQHF